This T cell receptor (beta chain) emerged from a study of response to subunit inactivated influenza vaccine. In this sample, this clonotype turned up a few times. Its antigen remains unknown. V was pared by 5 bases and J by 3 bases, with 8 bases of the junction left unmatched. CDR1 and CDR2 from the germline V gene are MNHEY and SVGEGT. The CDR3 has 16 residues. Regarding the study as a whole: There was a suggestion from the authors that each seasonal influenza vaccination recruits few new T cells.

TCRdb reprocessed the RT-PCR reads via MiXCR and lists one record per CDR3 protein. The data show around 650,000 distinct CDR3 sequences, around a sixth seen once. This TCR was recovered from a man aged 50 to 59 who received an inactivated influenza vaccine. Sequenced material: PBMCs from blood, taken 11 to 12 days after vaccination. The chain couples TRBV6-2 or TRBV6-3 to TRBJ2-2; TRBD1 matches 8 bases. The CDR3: CASSKLTGVDTGELFF. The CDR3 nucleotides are TGTGCCAGCAGTAAACTGACAGGGGTGGACACCGGGGAGCTGTTTTTT.